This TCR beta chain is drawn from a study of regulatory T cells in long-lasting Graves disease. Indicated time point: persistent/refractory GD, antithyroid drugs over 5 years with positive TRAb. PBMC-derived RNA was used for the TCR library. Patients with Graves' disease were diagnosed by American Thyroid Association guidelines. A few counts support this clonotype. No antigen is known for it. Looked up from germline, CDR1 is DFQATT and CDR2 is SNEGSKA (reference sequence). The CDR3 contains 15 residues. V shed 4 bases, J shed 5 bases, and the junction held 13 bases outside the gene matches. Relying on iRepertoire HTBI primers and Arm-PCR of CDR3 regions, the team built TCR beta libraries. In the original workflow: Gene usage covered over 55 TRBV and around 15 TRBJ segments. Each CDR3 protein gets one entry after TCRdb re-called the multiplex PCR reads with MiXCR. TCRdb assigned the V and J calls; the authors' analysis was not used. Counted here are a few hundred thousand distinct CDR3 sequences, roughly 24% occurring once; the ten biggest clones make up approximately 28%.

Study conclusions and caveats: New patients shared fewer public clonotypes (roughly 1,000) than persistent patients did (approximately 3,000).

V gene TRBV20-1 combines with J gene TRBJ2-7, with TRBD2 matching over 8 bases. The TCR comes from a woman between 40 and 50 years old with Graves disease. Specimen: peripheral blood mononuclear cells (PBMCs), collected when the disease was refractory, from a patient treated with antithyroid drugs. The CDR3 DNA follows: TGCAGTGCTAAACCCCTATACGGGAGGGGTAACGAGCAGTACTTC. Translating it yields CSAKPLYGRGNEQYF.